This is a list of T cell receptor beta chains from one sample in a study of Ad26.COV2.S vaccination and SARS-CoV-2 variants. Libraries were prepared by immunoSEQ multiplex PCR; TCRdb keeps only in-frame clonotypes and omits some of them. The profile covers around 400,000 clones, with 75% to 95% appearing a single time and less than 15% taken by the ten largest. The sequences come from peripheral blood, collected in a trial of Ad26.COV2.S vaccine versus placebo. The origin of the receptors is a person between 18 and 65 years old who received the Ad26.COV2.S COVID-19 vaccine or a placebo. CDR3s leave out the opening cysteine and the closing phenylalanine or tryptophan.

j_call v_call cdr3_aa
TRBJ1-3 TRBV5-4 ASSPQGQGGNTIY
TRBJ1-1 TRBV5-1 ASSIGVPNTEAF
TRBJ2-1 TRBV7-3 ASSGGRDRVYNEQF
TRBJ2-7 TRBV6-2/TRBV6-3 ASSYSMGGTGSYEQY
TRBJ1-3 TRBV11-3 ASIPRTALGGNTIY
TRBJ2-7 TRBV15 ATSRRPGTGYEQY
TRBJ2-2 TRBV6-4 ASSGQGAGELF
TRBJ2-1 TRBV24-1 ATGSTSGNEQF
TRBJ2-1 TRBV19 ASSSGLAGGPLHEQF
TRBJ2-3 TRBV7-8 ASSRMADTQY
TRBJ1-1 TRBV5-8 ASSLTGTTEAF
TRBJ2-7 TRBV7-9 ASLSEDSPPYEQY
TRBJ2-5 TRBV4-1 ASSQAPSGETQY